This T cell receptor (beta chain) is from a study of T cell repertoires in MIS-A myocarditis. Germline V lookup: CDR1 MNHEY, CDR2 SMNVEV (reference sequence). The CDR3 is 14 residues long. V lost 0 bases to trimming and J lost 11 bases; unmatched junction nucleotides: 9. TCRdb keeps only in-frame clones here, not all; method: immunoSEQ multiplex PCR. The repertoire holds roughly 5,000 clones, with roughly 80% as singletons. This chain uses TRBV27 with TRBJ1-1; 7 bases are shared with TRBD1. This TCR came from a man younger than 35 with fulminant myocarditis from multisystem inflammatory syndrome in adults (MIS-A) after COVID-19. The sample taken for sequencing was interventricular septum heart tissue obtained at autopsy. Here the CDR3 DNA reads TGTGCCAGCAGTTTATCCAGGGGGGACTCTGCGGCTTTCTTT. This sequence encodes CASSLSRGDSAAFF.